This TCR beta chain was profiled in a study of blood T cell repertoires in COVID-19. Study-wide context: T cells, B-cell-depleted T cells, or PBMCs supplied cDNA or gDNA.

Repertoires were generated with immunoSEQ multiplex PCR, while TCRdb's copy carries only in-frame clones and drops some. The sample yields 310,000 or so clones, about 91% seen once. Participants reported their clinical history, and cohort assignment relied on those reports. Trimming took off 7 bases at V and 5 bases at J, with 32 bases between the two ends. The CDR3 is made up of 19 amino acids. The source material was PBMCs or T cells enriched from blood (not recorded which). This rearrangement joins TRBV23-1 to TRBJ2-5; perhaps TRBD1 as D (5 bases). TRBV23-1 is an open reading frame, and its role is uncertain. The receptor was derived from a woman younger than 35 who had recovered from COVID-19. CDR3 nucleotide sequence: TGCGCCAGCAAGTTTCGGACAAGGAATCCCCGCTGCTGTCGGGAGACCCAGTACTTC. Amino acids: CASKFRTRNPRCCRETQYF.